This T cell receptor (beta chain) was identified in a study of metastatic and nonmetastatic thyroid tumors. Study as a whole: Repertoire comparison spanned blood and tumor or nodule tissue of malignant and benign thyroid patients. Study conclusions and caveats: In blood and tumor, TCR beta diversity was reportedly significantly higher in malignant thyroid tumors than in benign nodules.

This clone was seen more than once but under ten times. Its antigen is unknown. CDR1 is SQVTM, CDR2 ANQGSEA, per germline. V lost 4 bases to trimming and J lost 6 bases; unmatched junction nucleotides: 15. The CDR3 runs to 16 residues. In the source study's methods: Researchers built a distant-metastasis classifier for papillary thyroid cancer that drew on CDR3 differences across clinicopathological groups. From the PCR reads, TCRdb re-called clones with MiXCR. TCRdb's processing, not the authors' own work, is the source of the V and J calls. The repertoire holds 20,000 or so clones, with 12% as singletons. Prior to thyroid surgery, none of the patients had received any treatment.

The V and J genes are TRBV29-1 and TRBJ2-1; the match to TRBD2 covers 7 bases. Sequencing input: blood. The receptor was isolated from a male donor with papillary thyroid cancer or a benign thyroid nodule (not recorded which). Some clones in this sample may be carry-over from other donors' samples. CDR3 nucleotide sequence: TGCAGCGTTGTAGGGCTAGCGGATTCCCCTGGCAATGAGCAGTTCTTC. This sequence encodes CSVVGLADSPGNEQFF.